This paragraph reports one T cell receptor beta chain. This receptor's antigen is unknown. One base away there is no much larger clone; base qualities are not given. This entry belongs to a study of long-term antiretroviral therapy in people with HIV (dated by TCRdb to 2021 to 2024). Regarding the study in general: The earliest samples were collected roughly a decade before the 2015 WHO recommendation for immediate ART, at a time when ART was usually postponed until CD4 counts fell. This retrospective serial study examined whether starting ART and sustained HIV suppression were associated with changes in the composition and diversity of the TRB repertoire in peripheral blood. The cohort contributed under 200 cryopreserved PBMC samples from 30 adults with confirmed HIV infection, collected serially over a mean of approximately 6 years (range 1-12). About 40% of the 30 participants with HIV were female. No cross-contamination during QIAcube processing turned up in test extractions that ran a monoclonal T-cell line alongside approximately 35 polyclonal samples. The paper as a whole reports these results and caveats: CDR3 length ranges in HIV repertoires were narrower than in controls, and network structure suggested an antigen-experienced repertoire with only a slight naive shift after ART. Because cell numbers in pre-ART samples were limited, unsorted PBMC were profiled instead of sorted CD4+ and CD8+ T cells. Starting ART was linked to a significant rise in TRB diversity, yet even after long-term ART the diversity remained significantly lower than in transplant donor controls. The samples were dated from 2004 to 2017, and the ART regimens that were used may be less effective than current ART regimens. Because PBMC availability was limited, only the TCR beta chain was sequenced, with no alpha chain pairing. Inferences about post-ART repertoire changes were limited because no data were available on ART adherence, viral resistance or therapy changes. Expanded TRB clones identified before ART initiation dominated the repertoire across all time points, though the dominance fluctuated and decreased in many PLHIV after ART.

Reading the germline V gene gives CDR1 SNHLY and CDR2 FYNNEI. From its cysteine to its phenylalanine, the CDR3 spans 12 amino acids. Kept here is only the CDR3 DNA, which spans 36 bases and is read in frame from base 1. Trimming costs V 7 bases and J 7 bases, and their ends lie 13 bases apart. The immunoSEQ hsTCRB v3.0 assay was used at survey level resolution to sequence the TRB variable region. A depth of about 40,000-50,000 T-cell genomes per sample was targeted for TRB sequencing. An Illumina MiSeq with a v3 150-cycle kit was used to sequence the pooled TRB libraries. On the authors' methods: Repertoire analysis was run in R within a reproducible Nextflow workflow that covered QC, data transformation and analysis. LymphoSeq2, an R package for exploring AIRR-Seq data, was used to implement the custom analyses. Several samples that produced fewer than 5000 total TRB sequences were removed, so about 200 HIV repertoires were analyzed. Among the approximately 200 retained HIV repertoires, some 59 were collected before ART initiation and 129 after ART initiation. Each repertoire was downsampled to 5000 TRB nucleotide sequences, and summary statistics were averaged across 100 downsampling iterations. TRB sequences were retained for analysis only if CDR3 regions of at least seven amino acids were present. A Shannon entropy-derived clonality score and the Gini coefficient were used to measure diversity. In the repertoire networks, any two of the top 5000 CDR3 amino acid sequences were linked whenever the two sequences differed by an edit distance of one. For TRB CDR3 amino acid sequences, GLIPH2 was used to predict antigen specificity groups and MHC restriction. To flag known CMV, EBV, HIV or tissue antigen associations, CDR3 amino acid sequences were matched against VDJdb and McPAS-TCR. Pre-ART, post-ART and control groups were compared with Wilcoxon signed-rank tests and Holm-Bonferroni correction. TCRdb provides this immuneACCESS table in a form limited to in-frame rearrangements. Some clones are lacking; in checked studies, under half of them reflect an unresolved V gene, and why the rest are absent is not known. V and J calls and clone size are given by that table; D and trimming were obtained from the DNA. This sample lists 25,000 to 35,000 clones; 90% were detected once. Together, the top ten hold approximately 4.3% of the sample.

Participants were included only if at least one PBMC sample before ART initiation and at least two post-ART samples were available. All participants with HIV were treated in the United States of America. Before DNA extraction, cryopreserved samples of roughly 0.9-10 million PBMC were thawed and then washed. At the time of the earliest PBMC sample for each participant with HIV, ages ranged from about 23 to 60 years. Per participant, PBMC samples came from 1-4 timepoints prior to ART initiation and 2-8 timepoints following ART initiation, for a median of 7 samples. Serial HIV viral load, CD4+ T-cell count, ART history and demographic data were obtained for every participant. Genomic DNA was extracted from unsorted PBMC with a Qiagen kit on a QIAcube, processed in batches of 12 samples.

This clonotype originated in a woman aged 35 to 49 with HIV. The chain is made from TRBV2 and TRBJ1-2, and the D gene may be TRBD1, 6 bases matching. Sequenced material: unsorted PBMCs, taken about 5.5 years after starting antiretroviral therapy. DNA sequence: TGTGCCAGCATTGCGGTAGGGGGTGGCTACACCTTC. It encodes CASIAVGGGYTF.